These 27 T cell receptor beta chains originate from one sample sequenced in a study of cytomegalovirus exposure and HLA in healthy donors. Vbeta (60) and Jbeta (13) primers were used in the PCR. Sequenced by immunoSEQ multiplex PCR; TCRdb stores in-frame clones only, minus some. This sample carries over 100,000 clones, approximately 74% of them seen once, and the ten largest clones take 5.5% to 8%. The sequencing input was PBMCs. The receptor source for this set is a male donor in good health and CMV-seronegative.

Of note for this clone: Distinct nucleotide sequences in the sample also encode this CDR3. This CDR3 is CASAGPGEGPLREQYF. CDR3 bases: TGTGCCAGCGCCGGACCCGGGGAAGGGCCACTTCGGGAGCAGTACTTC. The chain uses TRBV27 and TRBJ2-7; a possible D gene is TRBD2 (5 bases). The germline gives CDR1 MNHEY, CDR2 SMNVEV (reference sequence). Trimming stripped 8 bases from V and 7 bases from J, with 27 bases between. The CDR3 runs 16 residues.

V is TRBV28 and J is TRBJ2-7; 8 nucleotides line up with TRBD1. The CDR3 spans 12 residues. Germline CDR1 reads MDHEN; CDR2 reads SYDVKM. V lost 2 bases, J lost 11 bases, and 5 bases stayed unmatched. CDR3 residues: CASSLGQGREYF. For the CDR3, the DNA is TGTGCCAGCAGTTTAGGACAGGGAAGAGAGTACTTC.

The chain couples TRBV4-1 to TRBJ2-1, with 9 bases that match TRBD2. This CDR3 spans 15 amino acids. Germline V gene lookup returns CDR1 MGHRA and CDR2 YSYEKL. V shed 1 base, J shed 2 bases, and the junction held 0 bases outside the gene matches. The CDR3 region has the DNA TGCGCCAGCAGCCAAGGGACTAGCGCCTACAATGAGCAGTTCTTC. It translates to CASSQGTSAYNEQFF.

V is TRBV7-9 and J is TRBJ2-5; no firm D call. V was pared by 5 bases and J by 0 bases, with 10 bases between. CDR3 length: 14 amino acids. Germline V gene lookup returns CDR1 SEHNR and CDR2 FQNEAQ (reference sequence). The CDR3 reads CASSHAGYQETQYF. The CDR3 DNA is TGTGCCAGCAGCCATGCAGGCTACCAAGAGACCCAGTACTTC.

This clone was seen more than once but under ten times. The V and J genes are TRBV28 and TRBJ2-7, with 7 bases identical to TRBD1. The length of the CDR3 is 15 residues. Germline CDR1 reads MDHEN; CDR2 reads SYDVKM. J lost 3 bases, V lost 4 bases, and 9 bases had no gene match. The CDR3 spells CASSWTWTGDYEQYF. The CDR3 bases are TGTGCCAGCAGTTGGACTTGGACAGGAGACTACGAGCAGTACTTC.

The chain joins TRBV6-1 to TRBJ2-6, with TRBD1 matching 9 bases. From germline, CDR1 is MNHNS and CDR2 SASEGT. Trimming removed 3 bases from V and 2 bases from J; junction bases left unmatched: 5. This CDR3 comprises 17 residues. The CDR3 DNA is TGTGCCAGCAGTGACGGGACAGGGTCTGCTGGGGCCAACGTCCTGACTTTC. Amino acid sequence: CASSDGTGSAGANVLTF.

The chain employs TRBV7-9 and TRBJ2-7, with TRBD1 as a possible D gene (5 bases). This CDR3 contains 14 residues. CDR1 is SEHNR, CDR2 FQNEAQ, per germline (reference sequence). Trimming pared 0 bases from V and 5 bases from J, leaving 11 bases between. The CDR3, as DNA: TGTGCCAGCAGCTTAGCGCAGGGTAACCACGAGCAGTACTTC. Amino acid sequence: CASSLAQGNHEQYF. The variable domain in full, completed from reference TRBV7-9 and TRBJ2-7, reads DTGVSQNPRHKITKRGQNVTFRCDPISEHNRLYWYRQTLGQGPEFLTYFQNEAQLEKSRLLSDRFSAERPKGSFSTLEIQRTEQGDSAMYLCASSLAQGNHEQYFGPGTRLTVT.

This clone came up a few times. This chain joins TRBV21-1 and TRBJ2-7; TRBD1 is taken as the D call from the table, unchecked against the DNA. TRBV21-1 is marked as a pseudogene. This CDR3 spans 18 amino acids. CDR3 sequence reads: CASSKGGQGPESCREQYF. CDR3 nucleotide sequence: TGTGCCAGCAGCAAAGGTGGACAGGGCCCTGAGTCCTGTCGCGAGCAGTACTTC.

The V call is TRBV7-6, the J call TRBJ1-2, with a tentative D call TRBD1 (6 bases). The CDR3 contains 18 residues. The germline V and J ends were trimmed by 0 bases and 0 bases, with 17 bases remaining between them. CDR1 is SGHVS, CDR2 FNYEAQ, per germline. DNA for the CDR3: TGTGCCAGCAGCTTAGCGGCGGGGGGGGCGCTGGCTAACTATGGCTACACCTTC. Encoded protein: CASSLAAGGALANYGYTF.

V and J are TRBV5-1 and TRBJ2-2; 9 nucleotides align to TRBD2. The CDR3 length is 17 residues. CDR1 is SGHRS, CDR2 YFSETQ, per germline. With 3 bases clipped from V and 2 bases from J, the junction kept 8 bases outside the gene matches. DNA for the CDR3: TGCGCCAGCAGCTCTCTAATGACTAGCGGAAACACCGGGGAGCTGTTTTTT. Amino acids: CASSSLMTSGNTGELFF.

The genes are TRBV5-8 and TRBJ1-6, with D possibly TRBD1 on 6 matching bases. V was pared by 1 base and J by 7 bases, with 18 bases between. Germline CDR1 reads SGHTS; CDR2 reads YDEGEE. The CDR3 extends over 17 amino acids. In DNA form, the CDR3 reads TGTGCCAGCAGCTTGTTAGCGGGGGCGCCGGGGAATTCACCCCTCCACTTT. Residues: CASSLLAGAPGNSPLHF.

The CDR3 sequence: CASSRTGGATEAFF. CDR3 DNA: TGTGCCAGCAGTAGGACAGGGGGGGCCACTGAAGCTTTCTTT. The rearrangement links TRBV28 to TRBJ1-1, with 10 bases aligning to TRBD1. This CDR3 has 14 residues. V lost 5 bases and J lost 4; bases outside the gene matches: 4. Germline CDR1 is MDHEN and CDR2 is SYDVKM.

The CDR3 loop is CASSVGGEPFYEQYF. Here the CDR3 DNA reads TGTGCCAGCAGCGTAGGGGGCGAGCCTTTCTACGAGCAGTACTTC. The rearrangement joins TRBV9 to TRBJ2-7, with D maybe TRBD1 (5 bases). This CDR3 spans 15 amino acids. CDR1 and CDR2 from the germline V gene are SGDLS and YYNGEE. Trimming left V 0 bases short and J 3 bases short, with 13 bases between. Drawing the rest from reference TRBV9 and TRBJ2-7, the complete variable domain is DSGVTQTPKHLITATGQRVTLRCSPRSGDLSVYWYQQSLDQGLQFLIQYYNGEERAKGNILERFSAQQFPDLHSELNLSSLELGDSALYFCASSVGGEPFYEQYFGPGTRLTVT.

The rearrangement links TRBV19 to TRBJ1-1, with TRBD1 as a possible D gene (6 bases). Germline CDR1 LNHDA, CDR2 SQIVND (reference sequence). The germline V and J ends were trimmed by 4 bases and 1 base, with 7 bases remaining between them. The CDR3 covers 13 residues. CDR3 bases: TGTGCCAGTAGTACCAGGGGGAACACTGAAGCTTTCTTT. This gives the protein CASSTRGNTEAFF.

The genes are TRBV5-5 and TRBJ1-5, with 9 bases fitting TRBD1. In germline, CDR1 is SGHKS, CDR2 YYEKEE (reference sequence). This CDR3 comprises 17 residues. Losses at the gene ends were 0 bases for V and 6 bases for J; bases not matched to a gene: 10. CDR3 sequence reads: CASSLAGQGRLIQPQHF. Written as DNA, the CDR3 is TGTGCCAGCAGCTTGGCCGGACAGGGGAGACTGATTCAGCCCCAGCATTTT.

The rearrangement links TRBV28 to TRBJ2-7, with 7 nucleotides matching TRBD2. The CDR3 runs 13 residues. Germline values: CDR1 MDHEN, CDR2 SYDVKM. V was clipped by 10 bases and J by 2 bases; unmatched bases: 8. The chain's CDR3 is CAINPGTTYEQYF. CDR3 sequence (DNA): TGTGCCATCAACCCCGGGACTACCTACGAGCAGTACTTC.

The chain carries TRBV27 and TRBJ2-1, with 16 nucleotides matching TRBD2. V was clipped by 6 bases and J by 9 bases; unmatched bases: 5. The germline V gene encodes CDR1 MNHEY and CDR2 SMNVEV (reference sequence). The CDR3 spans 15 residues. CDR3 residues: CASRGTSGRVGEQFF. CDR3 coding DNA: TGTGCCAGCAGAGGGACTAGCGGGAGGGTGGGTGAGCAGTTCTTC.

The rearrangement joins TRBV6-5 to TRBJ1-5, with 7 bases fitting TRBD1. This CDR3 has 13 amino acids. V was pared by 6 bases and J by 10 bases, with 9 bases of the junction left unmatched. From germline, CDR1 is MNHEY and CDR2 SVGAGI. The chain's CDR3 is CASRSRGSSPQHF. The CDR3 DNA sequence: TGTGCCAGCAGATCCAGGGGGAGCAGCCCCCAGCATTTT.

The chain employs TRBV19 and TRBJ1-5; 8 bases are shared with TRBD1. CDR1 LNHDA and CDR2 SQIVND come from the germline V gene (reference sequence). The CDR3 totals 15 residues. Trimming removed 6 bases from V and 3 bases from J; junction bases left unmatched: 7. The CDR3 loop is CASSRQGPYNQPQHF. For the CDR3, the DNA is TGTGCCAGTAGCCGACAGGGGCCTTACAATCAGCCCCAGCATTTT.

The CDR3 protein is CAISDRQGAAGYTF. CDR3 nucleotides: TGTGCCATCAGTGACAGACAGGGAGCGGCTGGCTACACCTTC. The chain recombines TRBV10-3 with TRBJ1-2; 7 bases are shared with TRBD1. The CDR3 totals 14 residues. The V gene's germline CDR1 is ENHRY and CDR2 SYGVKD. The junction had 8 bases not matched to a gene; V was cut back by 3 bases and J by 7 bases.

This clone was seen a single time. The chain employs TRBV27 and TRBJ2-6; D may be TRBD1 (5 bases). V lost 4 bases and J 0 bases, leaving 13 bases between the germline ends. CDR1 MNHEY and CDR2 SMNVEV come from the germline V gene (reference sequence). The CDR3 totals 17 residues. The CDR3 loop reads CASSSPGQGSGANVLTF. The DNA of the CDR3 is TGTGCCAGCAGTTCACCCGGTCAGGGCTCTGGGGCCAACGTCCTGACTTTC.

The CDR3 DNA follows: TGTGCCAGCAGTTTATATACCTACGAGCAGTACTTC. Translation gives CASSLYTYEQYF. The J gene is TRBJ2-7, the V gene TRBV28; D is unresolved. Germline V gene data show CDR1 as MDHEN and CDR2 as SYDVKM. The CDR3 sequence is 12 residues long. Between the trimmed V and J ends, which lost 1 base and 2 bases, there was a span of 3 bases.

The gene calls are TRBV29-1 and TRBJ2-1, with a weak D call TRBD1 (6 bases). CDR3 length: 13 residues. V lost 4 bases, J lost 0 bases, and 7 bases lay in between. CDR1 is SQVTM and CDR2 is ANQGSEA in the germline V gene. CDR3 sequence (DNA): TGCAGCGTTGTGGACAGCTCCTACAATGAGCAGTTCTTC. It encodes CSVVDSSYNEQFF.

The chain joins TRBV19 to TRBJ2-5; TRBD1 agrees at 8 bases. This CDR3 has 16 residues. Germline CDR1 reads LNHDA; CDR2 reads SQIVND (reference sequence). The junction had 8 bases not matched to a gene; V was cut back by 1 base and J by 4 bases. The CDR3 bases are TGTGCCAGTAGTATAGTTCGGTCAGGGGGCTTAGAGACCCAGTACTTC. Translation: CASSIVRSGGLETQYF.

The chain combines TRBV19 with TRBJ1-5; 12 positions match TRBD1. V lost 7 bases and J lost 5; bases outside the gene matches: 12. Per germline, CDR1 LNHDA and CDR2 SQIVND (reference sequence). The CDR3 runs 17 residues. The CDR3 spells CASKDSTGQGAYQPQHF. The CDR3 DNA is TGTGCCAGTAAAGATTCAACGGGACAGGGGGCCTATCAGCCCCAGCATTTT.

The chain uses TRBV19 and TRBJ1-2; 8 bases line up with TRBD1. Germline V gene sequence: CDR1 LNHDA, CDR2 SQIVND (reference sequence). The length of the CDR3 is 16 residues. Trimming cost V 4 bases and J 6 bases; bases outside gene matches: 13. CDR3 sequence: CASSTTTRTGSDGYTF. CDR3 coding DNA: TGTGCCAGTAGTACCACGACCCGGACAGGGTCGGATGGCTACACCTTC.

The rearrangement links TRBV2 to TRBJ2-5, with 7 bases aligning to TRBD2. Germline V gene lookup returns CDR1 SNHLY and CDR2 FYNNEI. After removal of 8 bases from V and 3 bases from J, the junction contained 9 bases not matched to a gene. The CDR3 consists of 14 residues. The CDR3 protein is CASVRTRREETQYF. In nucleotides, the CDR3 is TGTGCCAGCGTAAGGACTAGGAGGGAAGAGACCCAGTACTTC.